This TCR beta chain emerged from a study of blood T cells in healthy people across ages. A second PCR of roughly 6 to 12 cycles used a sample-barcoded 5' primer and a J-beta primer mix. A single record per CDR3 protein comes from TCRdb applying MiXCR to the 5' RACE reads. The sample carries around 500,000 distinct CDR3 sequences, more than 45% recorded once. Study-wide points: The lack of PBMC sorting stopped any conclusive naive versus antigen-experienced comparison. Strong correlation was found linking TCR beta diversity to naive T cell percentage. With age, beta diversity per million T cells declined roughly linearly, significantly by 35 to 40.

This clonotype has more than one count but fewer than ten. Its antigen is still unknown. Sequenced material: blood. The clonotype comes from a man older than 75 in good health.

Here the CDR3 reads CASSRGTGVREQFF. The CDR3 DNA follows: TGCGCCAGCAGCCGCGGGACTGGGGTGAGGGAGCAGTTCTTC. The V call is TRBV5-1, the J call TRBJ2-1, with a tentative D call TRBD2 (6 bases). CDR1 and CDR2 from the germline V gene are SGHRS and YFSETQ. V lost 4 bases, J lost 10 bases, and 18 bases lay in between. CDR3 length: 14 residues.